These T cell receptor beta chains were read from a single sample in a study of blood T cell repertoires in COVID-19. This table comes from immunoSEQ multiplex PCR, and its TCRdb copy is limited to in-frame clones, with some not included. The sample has a few hundred thousand clones, around 80% seen once; the top ten hold approximately 4.3%. Sequenced sample: PBMCs or T cells enriched from blood (not recorded which). These receptor sequences come from a man younger than 40 with acute COVID-19. CDR3s include the opening cysteine and the closing phenylalanine or tryptophan. Fields, in order: V gene, D gene, J gene, clone size, CDR3 DNA, CDR3 protein. The D gene is left open where the match is weak. Only some rows state a clone size, as once, few, many or a class for expanded clones.

TRBV2,-,TRBJ1-6,-,TGTGCCAGCAGTGAAGCAGAGCCTGCCGGGAATTCACCCCTCCACTTT,CASSEAEPAGNSPLHF
TRBV7-7,TRBD2,TRBJ2-3,-,TGTGCCAGCAGCTCGGGGACTAGCGGGGAAGAAATGGATACGCAGTATTTT,CASSSGTSGEEMDTQYF
TRBV30,-,TRBJ1-3,few,TGTGCCTGGAGTCTCGGGGAGCCTGGAAACACCATATATTTT,CAWSLGEPGNTIYF
TRBV2,-,TRBJ1-4,-,TGTGCCAGCAAAGAGTCCTCAGGCGAAAAACTGTTTTTT,CASKESSGEKLFF
TRBV10-2,TRBD2,TRBJ2-7,-,TGCGCCAGCAGTCTTTTAGGCGGGAGCTCCTACGAGCAGTACTTC,CASSLLGGSSYEQYF
TRBV12-3/TRBV12-4,TRBD1,TRBJ1-2,once,TGTGCCAGCAGGACAGGGGCAGGCTATGGCTACACCTTC,CASRTGAGYGYTF
TRBV2,TRBD2,TRBJ2-5,-,TGTGCCAGCAGTGAACGGGAGGGGAAAGAGACCCAGTACTTC,CASSEREGKETQYF
TRBV29-1,TRBD1,TRBJ2-2,-,TGCAGCGTTGAAGGGACAGGGGCCACCGGGGAGCTGTTTTTT,CSVEGTGATGELFF
TRBV9,TRBD1,TRBJ1-5,-,TGTGCCAGCAGTTTGACAGGGTTTCAGCCCCAGCATTTT,CASSLTGFQPQHF
TRBV7-3,-,TRBJ1-2,-,TGTGCCAGCAGCTTAAGACGGATACTAATACATGGCTACACCTTC,CASSLRRILIHGYTF
TRBV9,-,TRBJ1-6,-,TGTGCCAGCAGCGTAGGGCATGATAATTCACCCCTCCACTTT,CASSVGHDNSPLHF
TRBV4-1,-,TRBJ2-7,-,TGCGCCAGCAGCCAAGGGGAGGAGGGGGCGAAAGAGCAGTACTTC,CASSQGEEGAKEQYF
TRBV21-1,-,TRBJ1-2,-,TGTGCCAGCACCGTAGCTAACTATGGCTACACCTTC,CASTVANYGYTF
TRBV11-2,-,TRBJ2-7,-,TGTGCCAGCAGCTTAGGATGGGGCAGCTCCTACGAGCAGTACTTC,CASSLGWGSSYEQYF
TRBV18,-,TRBJ1-2,-,TGTGCCAGCTCACCAGTCGGGAACTATGGCTACACCTTC,CASSPVGNYGYTF
TRBV3-1/TRBV3-2,-,TRBJ1-2,-,TGTGCCAGCAGCCGCTCGGCAGACAGCGTTAACTATGGCTACACCTTC,CASSRSADSVNYGYTF
TRBV5-1,-,TRBJ1-3,-,TGCGCCAGCAGCTTGCAGGGTTCCTCTGGAAACACCATATATTTT,CASSLQGSSGNTIYF
TRBV27,-,TRBJ1-6,-,TGTGCCAGCAGAAGCCCCCTCTATAATTCACCCCTCCACTTT,CASRSPLYNSPLHF
TRBV3-1/TRBV3-2,-,TRBJ1-3,few,TGTGCCAGCAGCCAAGAGACAGGTCGTGGCTCTGGAAACACCATATATTTT,CASSQETGRGSGNTIYF
TRBV6-5,TRBD1,TRBJ1-5,-,TGTGCCAGCAGTTCCAGGGACAGGGGGAGCAATCAGCCCCAGCATTTT,CASSSRDRGSNQPQHF
TRBV11-3,TRBD1,TRBJ2-7,-,TGTGCCAGCAGCTTGGGGGGACAGGGGAATTACGAGCAGTACTTC,CASSLGGQGNYEQYF
TRBV19,TRBD1,TRBJ1-2,once,TGTGCCAGTAGTCTAGGGACAGGGGGCTCGCATGGCTACACCTTC,CASSLGTGGSHGYTF
TRBV19,TRBD1,TRBJ2-7,-,TGTGCCAGTAGTAGGGACAGGCTCTCCTACGAGCAGTACTTC,CASSRDRLSYEQYF
TRBV2,-,TRBJ1-2,-,TGTGCCACATCGGACAGCTCTAACTATGGCTACACCTTC,CATSDSSNYGYTF
TRBV5-5,-,TRBJ2-1,-,TGTGCCAGCAGTACGGGGGAGGCATTCAATGAGCAGTTCTTC,CASSTGEAFNEQFF
TRBV11-2,TRBD1,TRBJ1-6,-,TGTGCCAGCAGCCAGAACACCGGGACAGGGGATTCACCCCTCCACTTT,CASSQNTGTGDSPLHF
TRBV6-6,-,TRBJ1-4,-,TGTGCCAGCAGTTACGCAGAGGGTAATGAAAAACTGTTTTTT,CASSYAEGNEKLFF
TRBV7-8,-,TRBJ2-2,-,TGTGCCAGCAGCCTCCAGTGGGAGCTGTTTTTT,CASSLQWELFF
TRBV28,-,TRBJ1-1,-,TGTGCCAGCAGTTTGGAACAGGGTAGATTGAACACTGAAGCTTTCTTT,CASSLEQGRLNTEAFF
TRBV27,-,TRBJ2-6,once,TGTGCCAGCAGTACTACAGGCGCCTCTGGGGCCAACGTCCTGACTTTC,CASSTTGASGANVLTF
TRBV4-2,-,TRBJ2-3,-,TGTGCCAGCAGCCAAGATGAAGCAAGGTGGGGCCTTCCCACAGATACGCAGTATTTT,CASSQDEARWGLPTDTQYF
TRBV7-9,-,TRBJ2-7,-,TGTGCCAGCAGCTCCCGGGTCCCCCCCTACGAGCAGTACTTC,CASSSRVPPYEQYF
TRBV2,TRBD2,TRBJ2-1,-,TGTGCCAGCAGCGCGGTAGCGGGAATCTACGCTGAGCAGTTCTTC,CASSAVAGIYAEQFF
TRBV10-3,TRBD1,TRBJ1-2,few,TGTGCCATCAGTGAGGCGGACAGGGGATATGGCTACACCTTC,CAISEADRGYGYTF
TRBV30,-,TRBJ1-2,-,TGTGCCTGGAGTTTTACCCATCCCCCAGGGAAGGATGGCTACACCTTC,CAWSFTHPPGKDGYTF
TRBV6-5,-,TRBJ2-3,-,TGTGCCAGCTCTCTGGAGGATACGCAGTATTTT,CASSLEDTQYF
TRBV6-5,TRBD1,TRBJ1-2,-,TGTGCCAGCAGTTTTGACAGGACAGGGGGTGGCTACACCTTC,CASSFDRTGGGYTF
TRBV12-3/TRBV12-4,-,TRBJ2-7,once,TGTGCCAGCAGTTTACAGGGGCCCTACGAGCAGTACTTC,CASSLQGPYEQYF
TRBV29-1,-,TRBJ1-6,-,TGCAGCGTAGTGGAGGGGTCAGACTATAATTCACCCCTCCACTTT,CSVVEGSDYNSPLHF
TRBV11-2,TRBD1,TRBJ2-1,once,TGTGCCAGCAGCTTAGCGGGACAGGGGTACAATGAGCAGTTCTTC,CASSLAGQGYNEQFF
TRBV18,TRBD1,TRBJ1-1,-,TGTGCCAGCTCACCTGGCCAGGGGGCACTTTTGGACACTGAAGCTTTCTTT,CASSPGQGALLDTEAFF
TRBV19,TRBD1,TRBJ1-2,-,TGTGCCAGTAGTATAGCCCAGGGACAGGCCTATGGCTACACCTTC,CASSIAQGQAYGYTF
TRBV27,TRBD1,TRBJ1-1,-,TGTGCCAGCAGTCCGACAGGGGTGAACACTGAAGCTTTCTTT,CASSPTGVNTEAFF
TRBV21-1,-,TRBJ1-2,-,TGTGCCAGCAGCTTGCGGATTTCGAATCGTGAGGCCCCTTATGGCTACACCTTC,CASSLRISNREAPYGYTF
TRBV5-1,TRBD2,TRBJ2-7,once,TGCGCCAGCACCCGACTAGCGGGGGGGATCTCCTACGAGCAGTACTTC,CASTRLAGGISYEQYF
TRBV3-1/TRBV3-2,-,TRBJ1-2,few,TGTGCCAGCAGCCCCCCCTCGGGATATGGCTACACCTTC,CASSPPSGYGYTF
TRBV20-1,TRBD1,TRBJ1-6,once,TGCAGTGCTAGTCCCGGGACAGGGAACTCACCCCTCCACTTT,CSASPGTGNSPLHF
TRBV28,-,TRBJ1-5,-,TGTGCCAGCAGTGCAATTCAGGGCGGTAATCAGCCCCAGCATTTT,CASSAIQGGNQPQHF
TRBV7-9,TRBD1,TRBJ1-3,-,TGTGCCAGCAGCTTAACGACAGGGGCTTTCTCTGGAAACACCATATATTTT,CASSLTTGAFSGNTIYF
TRBV15,-,TRBJ2-1,few,TGTGCCACCAGCAGAGGCCCTAGCCTTTCTACGGAGCAGTTCTTC,CATSRGPSLSTEQFF
TRBV27,-,TRBJ2-1,-,TGTGCCAGCAGCCAAGGACACTTGGGGTACAATGAGCAGTTCTTC,CASSQGHLGYNEQFF
TRBV2,TRBD1,TRBJ1-4,-,TGTGCCAGCAGTGGGGGACAGATGAATGAAAAACTGTTTTTT,CASSGGQMNEKLFF
TRBV12-3/TRBV12-4,-,TRBJ2-1,-,TGTGCCAGCAGTCCGGTCGAGGGCTTTGAGCAGTTCTTC,CASSPVEGFEQFF